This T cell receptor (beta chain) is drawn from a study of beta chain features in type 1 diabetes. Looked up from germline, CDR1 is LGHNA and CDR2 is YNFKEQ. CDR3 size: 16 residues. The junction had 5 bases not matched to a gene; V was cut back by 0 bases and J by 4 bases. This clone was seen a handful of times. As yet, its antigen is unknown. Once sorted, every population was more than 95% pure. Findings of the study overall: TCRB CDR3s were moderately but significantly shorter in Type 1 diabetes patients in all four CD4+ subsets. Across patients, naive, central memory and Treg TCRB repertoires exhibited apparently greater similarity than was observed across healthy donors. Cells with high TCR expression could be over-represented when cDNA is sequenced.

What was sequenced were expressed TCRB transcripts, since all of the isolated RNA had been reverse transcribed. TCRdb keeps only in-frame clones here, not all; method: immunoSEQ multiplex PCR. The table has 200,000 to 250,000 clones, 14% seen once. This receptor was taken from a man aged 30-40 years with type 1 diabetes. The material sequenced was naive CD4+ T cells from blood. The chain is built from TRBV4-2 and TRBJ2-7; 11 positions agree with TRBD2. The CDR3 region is CASSQELAGGPYEQYF. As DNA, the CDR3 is TGTGCCAGCAGCCAAGAGTTAGCGGGGGGGCCTTACGAGCAGTACTTC.